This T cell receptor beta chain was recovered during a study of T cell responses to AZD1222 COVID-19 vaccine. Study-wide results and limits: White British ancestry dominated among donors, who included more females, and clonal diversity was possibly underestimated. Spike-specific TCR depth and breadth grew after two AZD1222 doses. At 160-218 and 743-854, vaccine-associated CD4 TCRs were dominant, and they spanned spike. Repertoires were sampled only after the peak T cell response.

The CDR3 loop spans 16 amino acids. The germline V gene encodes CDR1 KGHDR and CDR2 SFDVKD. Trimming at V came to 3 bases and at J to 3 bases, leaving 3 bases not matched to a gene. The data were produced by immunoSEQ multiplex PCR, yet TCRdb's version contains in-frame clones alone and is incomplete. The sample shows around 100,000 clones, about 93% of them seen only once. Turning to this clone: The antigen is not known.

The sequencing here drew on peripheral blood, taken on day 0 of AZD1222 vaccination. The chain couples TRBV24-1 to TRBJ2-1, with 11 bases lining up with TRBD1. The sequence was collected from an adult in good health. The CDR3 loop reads CATSDAGTGGYNEQFF. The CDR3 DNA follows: TGTGCCACCAGTGATGCCGGGACAGGGGGCTACAATGAGCAGTTCTTC.